Sequencing of this T cell receptor beta chain was carried out in a study of T cell changes during pregnancy in multiple sclerosis. Germline V CDR1 and CDR2: LGHNT, FRNRAP. The CDR3 runs to 13 residues. J was trimmed by 8 bases and V by 5 bases; bases with no gene match: 6. Clones were read by immunoSEQ multiplex PCR, and TCRdb kept only the in-frame ones, dropping some. The data contain under 95,000 clones, 80% to 95% of them singletons. The sample consisted of peripheral blood, taken in the second trimester of pregnancy. The chain couples TRBV12-5 to TRBJ1-2, with TRBD1 identical over 9 bases. The receptor was derived from a female donor with multiple sclerosis, enrolled in a pregnancy study. The CDR3 coding sequence is TGTGCTAGTGGTCCGGGACAGGGTGGAGGCTACACCTTC. It translates to CASGPGQGGGYTF.